The 28 T cell receptor beta chains reported below all come from one sample, sequenced in a study of blood T cell repertoires in COVID-19. Using immunoSEQ multiplex PCR, the repertoire was profiled, and TCRdb retains in-frame clones only, with some absent. This sample has about 200,000 clones, with about four fifths found just once. Source material: peripheral blood. These receptors all stem from a woman in her forties with active or convalescent COVID-19.

V gene TRBV4-3 combines with J gene TRBJ1-2; 9 bases align to TRBD1. This CDR3 is 15 amino acids long. V shed 0 bases, J shed 4 bases, and the junction held 3 bases outside the gene matches. The germline V gene encodes CDR1 LGHNA and CDR2 YSLEER. The CDR3 loop is CASSQEEGQGYGYTF. The CDR3 coding sequence is TGCGCCAGCAGCCAAGAAGAGGGACAGGGCTATGGCTACACCTTC.

For the CDR3, the DNA is TGTGCCAGCAGTGAAGAGAGGGTAGGGCACTATGGCTACACCTTC. This codes for CASSEERVGHYGYTF. The chain is built from TRBV6-1 and TRBJ1-2, with no clear D. Germline V gene data show CDR1 as MNHNS and CDR2 as SASEGT. Trimming pared 1 base from V and 3 bases from J, leaving 12 bases between. This CDR3 has 15 residues.

The rearrangement uses TRBV6-2 or TRBV6-3 and TRBJ1-1; D not resolved. The CDR3 has 14 residues. Germline V lookup: CDR1 MNHEY, CDR2 SVGEGT. The V end was cut by 3 bases, the J end by 4 bases, with 12 bases between. The CDR3 DNA reads TGTGCCAGCAGTTATTGGGGAGGAGGCACTGAAGCTTTCTTT. The encoded protein is CASSYWGGGTEAFF.

J is TRBJ2-2 and V is TRBV2, with 10 positions matching TRBD1. This CDR3 is built from 15 residues. Germline V lookup: CDR1 SNHLY, CDR2 FYNNEI. V lost 2 bases to trimming and J lost 5 bases; unmatched junction nucleotides: 2. CDR3 sequence reads: CASSELGQGTGELFF. The CDR3, as DNA: TGTGCCAGCAGTGAATTGGGACAGGGGACCGGGGAGCTGTTTTTT. Combining the CDR3 with reference TRBV2 and TRBJ2-2 gives the whole variable domain EPEVTQTPSHQVTQMGQEVILRCVPISNHLYFYWYRQILGQKVEFLVSFYNNEISEKSEIFDDQFSVERPDGSNFTLKIRSTKLEDSAMYFCASSELGQGTGELFFGEGSRLTVL.

As DNA, the CDR3 is TGCGCCAGCAGCTCCTCGAGCGCCGGCAGCTCTGGAAACACCATATATTTT. Its protein is CASSSSSAGSSGNTIYF. J is TRBJ1-3 and V is TRBV5-1; D not resolved. The length of the CDR3 is 17 residues. Germline lookup yields CDR1 SGHRS and CDR2 YFSETQ. V was clipped by 3 bases and J by 0 bases, with 16 bases between them. The full variable domain, with the rest looked up from reference TRBV5-1 and TRBJ1-3, is KAGVTQTPRYLIKTRGQQVTLSCSPISGHRSVSWYQQTPGQGLQFLFEYFSETQRNKGNFPGRFSGRQFSNSRSEMNVSTLELGDSALYLCASSSSSAGSSGNTIYFGEGSWLTVV.

This clone was counted a few times. This chain uses TRBV7-9 with TRBJ1-1, with 9 bases lining up with TRBD1. This CDR3 is 13 amino acids long. With V trimmed by 5 bases and J by 3 bases, 1 base remained unmatched. Germline V gives CDR1 SEHNR, CDR2 FQNEAQ (reference sequence). The CDR3 DNA reads TGTGCCAGCAGCCGGACAGGGGACACTGAAGCTTTCTTT. Translation: CASSRTGDTEAFF.

This clone was counted only a few times. This chain links TRBV29-1 with TRBJ1-3; no clear D. The CDR3 consists of 13 residues. The V and J ends lost 6 bases and 0 bases respectively, with 9 bases between them. Germline CDR1 reads SQVTM; CDR2 reads ANQGSEA. CDR3 amino acids: CSVEGFSGNTIYF. Here the CDR3 DNA reads TGCAGCGTGGAGGGCTTCTCTGGAAACACCATATATTTT. Combining the CDR3 with reference TRBV29-1 and TRBJ1-3 gives the whole variable domain SAVISQKPSRDICQRGTSLTIQCQVDSQVTMMFWYRQQPGQSLTLIATANQGSEATYESGFVIDKFPISRPNLTFSTLTVSNMSPEDSSIYLCSVEGFSGNTIYFGEGSWLTVV.

This clone was seen once. The chain combines TRBV7-2 with TRBJ2-2, with D possibly matching TRBD2 (5 bases). CDR1 is SGHTA, CDR2 FQGNSA, per germline. The CDR3 totals 13 residues. Deletions cut 5 bases from V and 4 bases from J, with 8 bases between. DNA for the CDR3: TGTGCCAGCAGCCCGGACTCCACCGGGGAGCTGTTTTTT. It specifies CASSPDSTGELFF.

V is TRBV2 and J is TRBJ2-3; 14 nucleotides align to TRBD2. The CDR3 is 14 residues long. The germline V gene encodes CDR1 SNHLY and CDR2 FYNNEI. V shed 6 bases, J shed 4 bases, and the junction held 0 bases outside the gene matches. The CDR3 region has the DNA TGTGCCAGCAGGACTAGCGGGGGGGCAGATACGCAGTATTTT. This gives the protein CASRTSGGADTQYF.

The CDR3 is CASTRTGGLTEAFF. The CDR3 DNA reads TGTGCCAGCACCCGGACAGGGGGCCTGACTGAAGCTTTCTTT. This chain uses TRBV28 with TRBJ1-1, with TRBD1 matching over 11 bases. This CDR3 comprises 14 residues. Germline V gene data show CDR1 as MDHEN and CDR2 as SYDVKM. The V segment lost 7 bases and the J segment 5 bases; nucleotides outside the gene matches: 6.

The sample holds a few counts of this clone. This sequence joins TRBV10-3 and TRBJ1-4; D call uncertain. The V gene lost 6 bases and the J gene lost 10 bases, with 12 bases spanning the gap. CDR3 length equals 12 residues. Germline assignment: CDR1 ENHRY and CDR2 SYGVKD. The CDR3 sequence: CAISPDEGKLFF. In DNA form, the CDR3 reads TGTGCCATCAGCCCTGATGAGGGAAAACTGTTTTTT.

The CDR3, as DNA: TGTGCCAGCAGCGAGAGGGACAGGGGCGCTCTACCTTATGGCTACACCTTC. Amino acids: CASSERDRGALPYGYTF. The rearrangement joins TRBV9 to TRBJ1-2; 10 positions match TRBD1. V lost 3 bases, J lost 5 bases, and 13 bases stayed unmatched. The CDR3 totals 17 residues. Germline V gives CDR1 SGDLS, CDR2 YYNGEE.

The gene calls are TRBV6-2 or TRBV6-3 and TRBJ1-4; D unclear. CDR3 length equals 15 residues. Germline V gene sequence: CDR1 MNHEY, CDR2 SVGEGT. Trimming took off 6 bases at V and 4 bases at J, with 15 bases between the two ends. Written as DNA, the CDR3 is TGTGCCAGCAGCCTGTATGAGGCCCGTAATGAAAAACTGTTTTTT. Protein: CASSLYEARNEKLFF.

This clone was counted only a few times. This chain connects TRBV27 to TRBJ2-7; 8 bases are shared with TRBD2. This CDR3 is 14 amino acids long. J gave up 7 bases and V 5 bases, and 10 bases lay outside the gene matches. CDR1 is MNHEY and CDR2 is SMNVEV in the germline V gene (reference sequence). The CDR3 nucleotides read TGTGCCAGCAGTCGCTCAGCGGGGGCGGGTGAGCAGTACTTC. Translating gives CASSRSAGAGEQYF.

V is TRBV21-1 and J is TRBJ2-2; no DNA check was done on the table's D call, TRBD2. TRBV21-1 represents a pseudogene. The CDR3 is 15 amino acids. This CDR3 reads CASSTGGPNTGELFF. CDR3 sequence (DNA): TGTGCCAGCAGCACCGGGGGACCGAACACCGGGGAGCTGTTTTTT.

This clone has just a few counts. The gene calls are TRBV5-1 and TRBJ2-3, with 7 bases aligning to TRBD1. Per germline, CDR1 SGHRS and CDR2 YFSETQ. V lost 1 base to trimming and J lost 2 bases; unmatched junction nucleotides: 4. The CDR3 length is 15 residues. The CDR3 region is CASSLTGQPTDTQYF. CDR3 nucleotide sequence: TGCGCCAGCAGCTTGACGGGACAGCCCACAGATACGCAGTATTTT.

J is TRBJ1-4 and V is TRBV14, with D possibly being TRBD1 (6 bases). Trimming cost V 1 base and J 4 bases, with 13 bases left between them. Per germline, CDR1 SGHDN and CDR2 FVKESK. This CDR3 has 16 residues. CDR3 protein: CASSQARGRYNEKLFF. CDR3 coding DNA: TGTGCCAGCAGCCAAGCCAGGGGCAGGTATAATGAAAAACTGTTTTTT.

This sequence joins TRBV5-1 and TRBJ1-3; D ambiguous. V was cut by 2 bases and J by 9 bases, with 15 bases left in between. This CDR3 is 14 amino acids long. CDR1 and CDR2 (germline): SGHRS, YFSETQ. The DNA of the CDR3 is TGCGCCAGCAGCTTAGACTCGCCTGCGGGCACCATATATTTT. Translation gives CASSLDSPAGTIYF. Drawing the rest from reference TRBV5-1 and TRBJ1-3, the complete variable domain is KAGVTQTPRYLIKTRGQQVTLSCSPISGHRSVSWYQQTPGQGLQFLFEYFSETQRNKGNFPGRFSGRQFSNSRSEMNVSTLELGDSALYLCASSLDSPAGTIYFGEGSWLTVV.

The genes are TRBV4-3 and TRBJ2-3, with D perhaps matching TRBD1 (6 bases). This CDR3 spans 16 amino acids. Germline V lookup: CDR1 LGHNA, CDR2 YSLEER. V lost 1 base and J 5 bases, leaving 16 bases between the germline ends. This CDR3 is CASSQATGNQGDTQYF. CDR3 DNA: TGCGCCAGCAGCCAAGCCACAGGGAACCAGGGAGATACGCAGTATTTT.

This clone came up a few times. V and J are TRBV3-1 (or the pseudogene TRBV3-2) and TRBJ2-5, with 10 positions matching TRBD2. V was clipped by 4 bases and J by 3 bases; unmatched bases: 5. This CDR3 spans 15 amino acids. Germline CDR1 reads LGHDT; CDR2 reads YNNKEL (reference sequence). The CDR3 sequence: CASSLPTSGKETQYF. The CDR3 DNA sequence: TGTGCCAGCAGCCTCCCAACTAGCGGGAAAGAGACCCAGTACTTC.

The chain combines TRBV11-3 with TRBJ2-5; unclear D gene. The CDR3 sequence is 13 residues long. V dropped 7 bases and J dropped 5 bases, with 14 bases sitting between them. Germline CDR1 SGHNT, CDR2 YENEEA. CDR3 bases: TGTGCCAGCACCCCACGAGGAACGGAGACCCAGTACTTC. Translated: CASTPRGTETQYF. Full variable domain (missing parts from reference TRBV11-3 and TRBJ2-5): EAGVVQSPRYKIIEKKQPVAFWCNPISGHNTLYWYLQNLGQGPELLIRYENEEAVDDSQLPKDRFSAERLKGVDSTLKIQPAELGDSAVYLCASTPRGTETQYFGPGTRLLVL.

This rearrangement joins TRBV6-4 to TRBJ2-5; D is uncertain. The CDR3 spans 11 residues. Per the germline V gene, CDR1 is MRHNA and CDR2 is SNTAGT. The V end lost 8 bases, the J end lost 7 bases, and 11 bases lay between the germline ends. This chain's CDR3 is CASPSPPTQYF. The CDR3 DNA sequence: TGTGCCAGCCCAAGCCCCCCGACCCAGTACTTC.

The rearrangement links TRBV9 to TRBJ1-1; no reliable D call. This CDR3 contains 14 residues. The germline V gene encodes CDR1 SGDLS and CDR2 YYNGEE. V shed 4 bases and J shed 4 bases, with 14 bases lying between them. CDR3 nucleotides: TGTGCCAGCAGCCCCCGGTTTGAGAGCACTGAAGCTTTCTTT. As protein: CASSPRFESTEAFF. Full variable domain (missing parts from reference TRBV9 and TRBJ1-1): DSGVTQTPKHLITATGQRVTLRCSPRSGDLSVYWYQQSLDQGLQFLIQYYNGEERAKGNILERFSAQQFPDLHSELNLSSLELGDSALYFCASSPRFESTEAFFGQGTRLTVV.

The V call is TRBV6-5, the J call TRBJ1-1; D remains ambiguous. The CDR3 totals 14 residues. V lost 2 bases, J lost 6 bases, and 13 bases lay in between. Germline loops: CDR1 MNHEY, CDR2 SVGAGI. As DNA, the CDR3 is TGTGCCAGCAGTTACAAGGAGCTCGGGGCTGAAGCTTTCTTT. It encodes CASSYKELGAEAFF.

The V call is TRBV28, the J call TRBJ2-7, with D possibly being TRBD2 (6 bases). Germline CDR1 MDHEN, CDR2 SYDVKM. The CDR3 is made up of 16 amino acids. Trimming took 9 bases from V and 1 from J, leaving 22 bases between them. The CDR3 nucleotides are TGTGCCAGGGGTACCGGGACTTCCTGGCCGTCCTACGAGCAGTACTTC. Translating gives CARGTGTSWPSYEQYF.

This clone was detected once. V usage is TRBV7-2 and J usage is TRBJ2-2; 8 bases fit TRBD2. The germline CDR1 and CDR2 sequences are SGHTA and FQGNSA. The J segment lost 4 bases and the V segment lost 5 bases, leaving 9 bases of the junction unmatched. CDR3 length: 16 residues. CDR3 residues: CASSLRGGGTTGELFF. The CDR3 nucleotides read TGTGCCAGCAGCCTCCGGGGCGGGGGGACCACCGGGGAGCTGTTTTTT.

Turning to this clone: This sample also contains other DNA sequences that code for the same CDR3. This sequence joins TRBV12-3 or TRBV12-4 and TRBJ1-1; the match to TRBD1 covers 11 bases. The CDR3 length is 13 residues. Unmatched junction bases numbered 2, after V lost 6 bases and J lost 5 bases. The CDR3 DNA follows: TGTGCCAGCAGCCGGGACAGGGGGACTGAAGCTTTCTTT. Amino acid sequence: CASSRDRGTEAFF.

The chain combines TRBV28 with TRBJ2-1; 10 positions agree with TRBD1. The CDR3 sequence is 16 residues long. V trimming: 3 bases; J trimming: 2 bases; junction bases outside the gene matches: 4. Germline V lookup: CDR1 MDHEN, CDR2 SYDVKM. The CDR3 loop reads CASSFSGTGAYNEQFF. CDR3 coding DNA: TGTGCCAGCAGTTTTTCCGGGACAGGGGCCTACAATGAGCAGTTCTTC.